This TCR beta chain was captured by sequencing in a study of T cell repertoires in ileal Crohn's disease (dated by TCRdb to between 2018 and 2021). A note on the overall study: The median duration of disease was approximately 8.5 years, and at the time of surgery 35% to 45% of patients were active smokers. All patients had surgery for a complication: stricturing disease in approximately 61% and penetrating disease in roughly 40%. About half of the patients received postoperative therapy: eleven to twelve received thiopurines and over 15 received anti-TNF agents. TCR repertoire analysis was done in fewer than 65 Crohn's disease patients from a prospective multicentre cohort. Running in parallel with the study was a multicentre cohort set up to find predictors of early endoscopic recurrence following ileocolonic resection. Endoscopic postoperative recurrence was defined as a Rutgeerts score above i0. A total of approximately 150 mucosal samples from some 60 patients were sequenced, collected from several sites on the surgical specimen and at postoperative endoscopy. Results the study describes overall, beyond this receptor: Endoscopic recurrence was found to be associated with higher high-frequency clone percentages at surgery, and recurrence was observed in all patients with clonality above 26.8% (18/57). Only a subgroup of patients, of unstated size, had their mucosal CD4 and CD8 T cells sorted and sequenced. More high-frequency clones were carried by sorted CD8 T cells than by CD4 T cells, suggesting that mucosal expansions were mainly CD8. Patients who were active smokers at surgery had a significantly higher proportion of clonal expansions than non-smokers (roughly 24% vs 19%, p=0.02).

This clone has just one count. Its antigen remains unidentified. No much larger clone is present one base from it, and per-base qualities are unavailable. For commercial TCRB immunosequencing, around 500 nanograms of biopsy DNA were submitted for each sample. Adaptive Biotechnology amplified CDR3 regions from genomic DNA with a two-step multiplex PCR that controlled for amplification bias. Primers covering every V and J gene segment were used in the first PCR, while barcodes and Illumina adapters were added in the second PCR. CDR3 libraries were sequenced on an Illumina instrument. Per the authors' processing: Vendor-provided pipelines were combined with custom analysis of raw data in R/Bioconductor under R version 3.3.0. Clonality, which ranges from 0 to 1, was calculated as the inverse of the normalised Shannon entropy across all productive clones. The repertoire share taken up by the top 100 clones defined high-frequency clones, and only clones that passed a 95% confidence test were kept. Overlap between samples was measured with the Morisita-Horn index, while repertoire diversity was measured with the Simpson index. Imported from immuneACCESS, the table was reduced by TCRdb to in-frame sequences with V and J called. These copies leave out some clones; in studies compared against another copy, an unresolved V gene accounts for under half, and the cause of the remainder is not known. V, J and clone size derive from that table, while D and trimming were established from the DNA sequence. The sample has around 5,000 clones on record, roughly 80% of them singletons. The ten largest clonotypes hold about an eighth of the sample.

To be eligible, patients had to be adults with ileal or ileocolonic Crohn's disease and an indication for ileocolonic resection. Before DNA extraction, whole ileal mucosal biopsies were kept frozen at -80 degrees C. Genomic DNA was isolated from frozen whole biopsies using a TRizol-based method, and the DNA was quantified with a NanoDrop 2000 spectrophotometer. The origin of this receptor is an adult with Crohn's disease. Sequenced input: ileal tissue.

In nucleotide form, the sequence is TGTGCCAGCAGTAGGACACTGAACACTGAAGCTTTCTTT. This yields the protein CASSRTLNTEAFF. In this chain, TRBV6-5 is recombined with TRBJ1-1, and the D gene may be TRBD1, 5 bases matching. The CDR3 starts with the cysteine, ends with the phenylalanine, and has 13 residues. Only the CDR3 region is kept as DNA, spanning 39 bases read in frame from base 1. The germline V gene yields MNHEY for CDR1 and SVGAGI for CDR2. V loses 5 bases of germline sequence and J loses 0 bases, and the interval between the two ends is 7 bases.